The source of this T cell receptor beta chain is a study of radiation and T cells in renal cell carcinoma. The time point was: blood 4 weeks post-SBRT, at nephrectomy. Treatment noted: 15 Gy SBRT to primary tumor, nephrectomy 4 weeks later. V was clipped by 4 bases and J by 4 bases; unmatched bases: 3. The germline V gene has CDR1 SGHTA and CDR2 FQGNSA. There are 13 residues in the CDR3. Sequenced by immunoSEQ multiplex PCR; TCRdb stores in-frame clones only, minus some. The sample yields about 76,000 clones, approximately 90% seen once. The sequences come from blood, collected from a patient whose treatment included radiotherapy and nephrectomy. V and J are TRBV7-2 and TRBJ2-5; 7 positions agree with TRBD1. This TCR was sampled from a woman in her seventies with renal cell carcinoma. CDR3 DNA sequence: TGTGCCAGCAGCTCCGACAGGGTAGAGACCCAGTACTTC. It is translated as CASSSDRVETQYF.